This T cell receptor (beta chain) was observed in a study of human thymus T cells. Sequencing was performed with immunoSEQ multiplex PCR; in TCRdb, only in-frame clones are kept and a portion is missing. The table has fewer than 55,000 clones, approximately 95% seen once. A roughly 0.45-1 mL peripheral blood aliquot was taken intraoperatively from four of eight donors. All available leukocytes, rather than a set cell count, yielded the blood DNA. Concerning this clone: Its target is not known.

V lost 3 bases, J lost 5 bases, and 10 bases stayed unmatched. The V gene's germline CDR1 is MNHNY and CDR2 SVGAGI (reference sequence). CDR3 length equals 16 residues. Study outcomes and limitations: Use of V and J genes seemed skewed within the thymic and blood repertoires.

The TCR sequence derives from a boy under two years old with a congenital heart defect but otherwise immunologically healthy. The sample taken for sequencing was blood. The rearrangement uses TRBV6-6 and TRBJ2-3; 8 bases line up with TRBD2. In DNA form, the CDR3 reads TGTGCCAGCAGTTATATTCAAAGCGGGGGTATAGATACGCAGTATTTT. This sequence encodes CASSYIQSGGIDTQYF.